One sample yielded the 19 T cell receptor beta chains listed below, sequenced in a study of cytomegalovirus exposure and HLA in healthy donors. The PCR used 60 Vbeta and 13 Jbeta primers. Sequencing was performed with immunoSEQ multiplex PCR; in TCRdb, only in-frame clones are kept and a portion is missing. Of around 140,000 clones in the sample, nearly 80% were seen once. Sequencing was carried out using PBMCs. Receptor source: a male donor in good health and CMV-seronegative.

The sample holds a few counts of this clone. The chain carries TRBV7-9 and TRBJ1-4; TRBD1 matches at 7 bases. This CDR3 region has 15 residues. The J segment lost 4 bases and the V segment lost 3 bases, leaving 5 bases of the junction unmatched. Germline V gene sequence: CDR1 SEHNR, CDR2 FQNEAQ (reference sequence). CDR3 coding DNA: TGTGCCAGCAGCTTCATGGGACAGAGTAATGAAAAACTGTTTTTT. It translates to CASSFMGQSNEKLFF.

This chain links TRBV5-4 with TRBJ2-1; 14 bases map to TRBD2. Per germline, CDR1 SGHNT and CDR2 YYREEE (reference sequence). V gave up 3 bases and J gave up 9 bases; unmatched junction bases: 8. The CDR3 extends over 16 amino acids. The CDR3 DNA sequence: TGTGCCAGCAGCTCCAAGACTAGCGGGGGGGCCAGTGAGCAGTTCTTC. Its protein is CASSSKTSGGASEQFF.

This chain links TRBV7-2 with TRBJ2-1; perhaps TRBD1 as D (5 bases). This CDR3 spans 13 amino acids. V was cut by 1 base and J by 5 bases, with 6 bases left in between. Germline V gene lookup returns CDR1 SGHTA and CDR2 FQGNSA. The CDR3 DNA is TGTGCCAGCAGCTTAGGGGGCCACAATGAGCAGTTCTTC. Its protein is CASSLGGHNEQFF.

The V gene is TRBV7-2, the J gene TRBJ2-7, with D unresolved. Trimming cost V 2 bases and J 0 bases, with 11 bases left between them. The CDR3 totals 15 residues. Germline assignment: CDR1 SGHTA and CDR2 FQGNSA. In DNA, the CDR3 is TGTGCCAGCAGCTTATGGAACGGGTACTCCTACGAGCAGTACTTC. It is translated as CASSLWNGYSYEQYF.

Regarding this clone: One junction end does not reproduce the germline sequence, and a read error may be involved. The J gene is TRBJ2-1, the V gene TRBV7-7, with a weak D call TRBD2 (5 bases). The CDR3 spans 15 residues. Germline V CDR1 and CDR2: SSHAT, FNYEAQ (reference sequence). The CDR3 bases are TGTGCTAGCAGCTTAGCGTCGTCGGCAGGCAATGAGCAGTTCTTC. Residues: CASSLASSAGNEQFF.

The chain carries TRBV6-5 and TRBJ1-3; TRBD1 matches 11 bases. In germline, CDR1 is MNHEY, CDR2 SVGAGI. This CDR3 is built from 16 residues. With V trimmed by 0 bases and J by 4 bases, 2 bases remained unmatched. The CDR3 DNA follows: TGTGCCAGCAGTTACTCGGACAGGGGGCGAGGAAACACCATATATTTT. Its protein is CASSYSDRGRGNTIYF.

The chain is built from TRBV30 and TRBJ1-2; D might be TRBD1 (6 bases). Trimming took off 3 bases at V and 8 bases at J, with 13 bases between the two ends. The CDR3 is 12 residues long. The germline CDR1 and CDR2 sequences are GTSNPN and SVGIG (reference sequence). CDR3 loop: CAWSRTVLGYTF. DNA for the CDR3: TGTGCCTGGAGCCGGACAGTTTTGGGCTACACCTTC. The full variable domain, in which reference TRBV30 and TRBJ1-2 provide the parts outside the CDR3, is SQTIHQWPATLVQPVGSPLSLECTVEGTSNPNLYWYRQAAGRGLQLLFYSVGIGQISSEVPQNLSASRPQDRQFILSSKKLLLSDSGFYLCAWSRTVLGYTFGSGTRLTVV.

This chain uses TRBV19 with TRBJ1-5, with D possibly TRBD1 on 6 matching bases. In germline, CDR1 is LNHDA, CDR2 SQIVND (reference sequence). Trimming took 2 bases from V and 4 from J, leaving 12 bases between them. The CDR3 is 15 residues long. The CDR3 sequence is CASSITNRDNQPQHF. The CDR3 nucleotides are TGTGCCAGTAGTATAACGAACAGGGATAATCAGCCCCAGCATTTT.

The CDR3 protein is CASSRAALESQHF. CDR3 nucleotide sequence: TGTGCCAGCAGCCGCGCGGCCCTCGAAAGTCAGCATTTT. The chain recombines TRBV7-8 with TRBJ1-5; no definite D call. There are 13 residues in the CDR3. V lost 5 bases, J lost 13 bases, and 18 bases lay in between. CDR1 is SGHVS and CDR2 is FQNEAQ in the germline V gene. The full variable domain, rest sourced from reference TRBV7-8 and TRBJ1-5, is GAGVSQSPRYKVAKRGQDVALRCDPISGHVSLFWYQQALGQGPEFLTYFQNEAQLDKSGLPSDRFFAERPEGSVSTLKIQRTQQEDSAVYLCASSRAALESQHFGDGTRLSIL.

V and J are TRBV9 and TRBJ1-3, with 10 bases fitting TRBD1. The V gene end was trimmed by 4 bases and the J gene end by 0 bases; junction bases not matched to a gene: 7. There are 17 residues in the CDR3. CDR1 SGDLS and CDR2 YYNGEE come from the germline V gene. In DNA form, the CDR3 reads TGTGCCAGCAGCCTTGGACAGGGGGAGAGCTCTGGAAACACCATATATTTT. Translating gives CASSLGQGESSGNTIYF.

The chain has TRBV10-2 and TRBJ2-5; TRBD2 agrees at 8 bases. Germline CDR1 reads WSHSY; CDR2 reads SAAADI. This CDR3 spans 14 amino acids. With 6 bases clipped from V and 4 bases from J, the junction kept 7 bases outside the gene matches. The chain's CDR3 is CASSPLAEGETQYF. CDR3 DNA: TGCGCCAGCAGCCCACTAGCGGAGGGAGAGACCCAGTACTTC.

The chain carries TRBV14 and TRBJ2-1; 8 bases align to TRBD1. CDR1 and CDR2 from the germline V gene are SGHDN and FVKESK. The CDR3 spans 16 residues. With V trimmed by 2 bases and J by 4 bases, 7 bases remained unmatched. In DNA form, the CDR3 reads TGTGCCAGCAGCCAACTTGGACAGGGAGAATACAATGAGCAGTTCTTC. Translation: CASSQLGQGEYNEQFF. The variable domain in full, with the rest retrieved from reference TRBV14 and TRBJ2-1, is EAGVTQFPSHSVIEKGQTVTLRCDPISGHDNLYWYRRVMGKEIKFLLHFVKESKQDESGMPNNRFLAERTGGTYSTLKVQPAELEDSGVYFCASSQLGQGEYNEQFFGPGTRLTVL.

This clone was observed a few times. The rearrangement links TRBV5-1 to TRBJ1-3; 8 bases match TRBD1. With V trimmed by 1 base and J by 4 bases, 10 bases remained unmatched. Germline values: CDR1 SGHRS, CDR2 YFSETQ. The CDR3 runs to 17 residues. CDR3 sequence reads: CASSLSFRGQRGNTIYF. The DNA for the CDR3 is TGCGCCAGCAGCTTGAGTTTCAGGGGGCAAAGAGGAAACACCATATATTTT.

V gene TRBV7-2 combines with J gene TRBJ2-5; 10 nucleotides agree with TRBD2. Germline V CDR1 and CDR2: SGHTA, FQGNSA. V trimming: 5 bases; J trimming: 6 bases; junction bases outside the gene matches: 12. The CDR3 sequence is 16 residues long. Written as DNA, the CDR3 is TGTGCCAGCAGCCCAGGGGTTGAAGCGGGGGGGAAGACCCAGTACTTC. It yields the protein CASSPGVEAGGKTQYF.

CDR3 residues: CASSLEGSSGNQYF. In nucleotides, the CDR3 is TGCGCCAGCAGCTTGGAGGGTTCCTCAGGGAACCAGTACTTC. V usage is TRBV5-1 and J usage is TRBJ2-5; TRBD1 is a possible D gene (5 bases). V dropped 0 bases and J dropped 10 bases, with 16 bases sitting between them. The CDR3 loop spans 14 amino acids. Germline CDR1 is SGHRS and CDR2 is YFSETQ. Together with reference TRBV5-1 and TRBJ2-5, the CDR3 gives the full variable domain: KAGVTQTPRYLIKTRGQQVTLSCSPISGHRSVSWYQQTPGQGLQFLFEYFSETQRNKGNFPGRFSGRQFSNSRSEMNVSTLELGDSALYLCASSLEGSSGNQYFGPGTRLLVL.

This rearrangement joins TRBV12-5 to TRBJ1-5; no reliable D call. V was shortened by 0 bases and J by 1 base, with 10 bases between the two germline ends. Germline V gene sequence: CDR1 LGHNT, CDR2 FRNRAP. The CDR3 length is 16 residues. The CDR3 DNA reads TGTGCTAGTGGTTTGGTAATCGGTAGCAGCAATCAGCCCCAGCATTTT. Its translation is CASGLVIGSSNQPQHF.

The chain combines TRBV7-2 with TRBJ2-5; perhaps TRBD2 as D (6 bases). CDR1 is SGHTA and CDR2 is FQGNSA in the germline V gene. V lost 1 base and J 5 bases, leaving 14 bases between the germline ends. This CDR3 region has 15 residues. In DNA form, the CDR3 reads TGTGCCAGCAGCTTAGTCAGCGGGCTGATTGAGACCCAGTACTTC. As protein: CASSLVSGLIETQYF.

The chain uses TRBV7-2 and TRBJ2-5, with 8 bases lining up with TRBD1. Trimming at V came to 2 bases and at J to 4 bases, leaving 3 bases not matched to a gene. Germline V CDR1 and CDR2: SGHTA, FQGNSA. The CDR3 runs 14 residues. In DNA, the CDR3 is TGTGCCAGCAGCTTAAACAGGGGGAGAGAGACCCAGTACTTC. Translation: CASSLNRGRETQYF.

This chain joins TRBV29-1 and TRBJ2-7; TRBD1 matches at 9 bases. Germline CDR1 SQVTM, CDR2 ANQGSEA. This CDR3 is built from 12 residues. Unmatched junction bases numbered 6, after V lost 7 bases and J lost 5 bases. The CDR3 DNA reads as TGCAGCGCCGGGACAGGGTCCCACGAGCAGTACTTC. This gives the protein CSAGTGSHEQYF.